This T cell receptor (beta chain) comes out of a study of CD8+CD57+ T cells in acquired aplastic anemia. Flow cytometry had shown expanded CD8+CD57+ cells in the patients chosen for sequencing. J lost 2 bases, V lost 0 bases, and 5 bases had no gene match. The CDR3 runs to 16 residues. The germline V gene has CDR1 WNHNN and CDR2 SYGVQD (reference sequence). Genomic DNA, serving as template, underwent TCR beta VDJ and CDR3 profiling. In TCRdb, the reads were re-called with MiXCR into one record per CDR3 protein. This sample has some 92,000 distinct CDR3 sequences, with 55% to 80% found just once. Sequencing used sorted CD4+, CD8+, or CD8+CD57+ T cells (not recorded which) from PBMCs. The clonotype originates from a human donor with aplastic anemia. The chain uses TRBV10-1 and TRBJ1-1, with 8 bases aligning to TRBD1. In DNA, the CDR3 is TGCGCCAGCAGTGAGTCTGGACAGGGAGCTAACACTGAAGCTTTCTTT. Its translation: CASSESGQGANTEAFF.